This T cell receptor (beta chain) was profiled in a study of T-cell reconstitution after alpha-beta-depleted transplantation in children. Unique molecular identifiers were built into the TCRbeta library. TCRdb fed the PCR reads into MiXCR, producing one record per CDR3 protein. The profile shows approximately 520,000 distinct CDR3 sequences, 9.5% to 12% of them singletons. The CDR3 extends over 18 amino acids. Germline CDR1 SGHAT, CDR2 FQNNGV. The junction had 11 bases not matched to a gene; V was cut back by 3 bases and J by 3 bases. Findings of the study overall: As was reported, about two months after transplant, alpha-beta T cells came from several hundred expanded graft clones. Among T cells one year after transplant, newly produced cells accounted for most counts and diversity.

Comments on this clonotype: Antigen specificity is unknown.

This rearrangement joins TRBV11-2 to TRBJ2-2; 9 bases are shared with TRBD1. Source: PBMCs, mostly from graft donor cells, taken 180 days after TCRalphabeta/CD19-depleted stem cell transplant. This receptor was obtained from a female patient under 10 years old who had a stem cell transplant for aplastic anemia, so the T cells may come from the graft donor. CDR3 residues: CASSFLDRDRVYTGELFF. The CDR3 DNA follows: TGTGCCAGCAGCTTTCTTGACCGGGACAGGGTGTACACCGGGGAGCTGTTTTTT.